Listed here are 7 T cell receptor beta chains from one sample, sequenced in a study of blood T cell repertoires in COVID-19. Here immunoSEQ multiplex PCR was the method, and the copy in TCRdb shows in-frame clones only, minus some. This table has about 33,000 clones, around 88% appearing once. Sample: peripheral blood. Source of these receptors: a human donor in a cohort sampled during active COVID-19.

The chain employs TRBV7-9 and TRBJ2-2, with D perhaps TRBD1 (6 bases). In germline, CDR1 is SEHNR, CDR2 FQNEAQ (reference sequence). Trimming removed 5 bases at V and 6 bases at J, with 22 bases between. The CDR3 spans 17 residues. CDR3: CASSRLSGALISGELFF. CDR3 nucleotide sequence: TGTGCCAGCAGCCGCCTCTCAGGGGCTCTCATCTCCGGGGAGCTGTTTTTT.

The chain uses TRBV5-1 and TRBJ1-3; D not certain. CDR1 is SGHRS and CDR2 is YFSETQ in the germline V gene. The CDR3 has 17 amino acids. V was shortened by 0 bases and J by 1 base, with 14 bases between the two germline ends. The CDR3: CASSLAFEGSSGNTIYF. Here the CDR3 DNA reads TGCGCCAGCAGCTTGGCCTTTGAGGGTTCGTCTGGAAACACCATATATTTT.

The chain is built from TRBV18 and TRBJ2-1; 10 nucleotides agree with TRBD2. This CDR3 region has 14 residues. Germline lookup yields CDR1 KGHSH and CDR2 LQKENI. V trimming: 6 bases; J trimming: 8 bases; junction bases outside the gene matches: 7. The CDR3 region has the DNA TGTGCCAGCTCGCCGGGACTAGCGTGGGATGAGCAGTTCTTC. This encodes CASSPGLAWDEQFF. Combining the CDR3 with reference TRBV18 and TRBJ2-1 gives the whole variable domain NAGVMQNPRHLVRRRGQEARLRCSPMKGHSHVYWYRQLPEEGLKFMVYLQKENIIDESGMPKERFSAEFPKEGPSILRIQQVVRGDSAAYFCASSPGLAWDEQFFGPGTRLTVL.

This chain uses TRBV9 with TRBJ2-7, with D perhaps TRBD1 (6 bases). CDR3 length: 15 residues. CDR1 is SGDLS, CDR2 YYNGEE, per germline. The germline V and J ends were trimmed by 3 bases and 0 bases, with 13 bases remaining between them. CDR3 region: CASSDSPGDSYEQYF. Here the CDR3 DNA reads TGTGCCAGCAGCGACAGTCCAGGGGACTCCTACGAGCAGTACTTC.

The chain joins TRBV7-2 to TRBJ1-5; the D gene is possibly TRBD1 (6 bases). The germline gives CDR1 SGHTA, CDR2 FQGNSA. CDR3 size: 15 residues. V was trimmed by 5 bases and J by 2 bases, leaving 13 bases between them. CDR3 bases: TGTGCCAGCAGCCAGGGGATAGAGCGCAATCAGCCCCAGCATTTT. This encodes CASSQGIERNQPQHF.

V and J are TRBV3-1 (or the pseudogene TRBV3-2) and TRBJ1-4; the match to TRBD1 covers 8 bases. The CDR3 runs 17 residues. Trimming removed 7 bases from V and 5 bases from J; junction bases left unmatched: 15. Looked up from germline, CDR1 is LGHDT and CDR2 is YNNKEL (reference sequence). In nucleotides, the CDR3 is TGTGCCAGCAAGGGACAGGACTATACAAGGGGGAATGAAAAACTGTTTTTT. This sequence encodes CASKGQDYTRGNEKLFF.

The rearrangement joins TRBV13 to TRBJ2-3; D is unclear. Looked up from germline, CDR1 is PRHDT and CDR2 is FYEKMQ (reference sequence). Trimming stripped 2 bases from V and 1 base from J, with 13 bases between. The CDR3 is made up of 16 amino acids. The CDR3 nucleotides read TGTGCCAGCAGCTTAAAATGGGCCGGCCGCACAGATACGCAGTATTTT. It translates to CASSLKWAGRTDTQYF.